The T cell receptor (beta chain) under discussion was sequenced for a study of blood T cell repertoires in COVID-19. Libraries were prepared by immunoSEQ multiplex PCR; TCRdb keeps only in-frame clonotypes and omits some of them. The sample contains approximately 93,000 clones, about 87% of which appear only once. Input material: peripheral blood. The clonotype comes from a human donor in a cohort sampled during active COVID-19.

The CDR3 coding sequence is TGTGCCAGCAGCCAGGGACAGGGGAAATATAAGCAGTACTTC. Its protein product is CASSQGQGKYKQYF. V usage is TRBV7-9 and J usage is TRBJ2-7; 10 bases agree with TRBD1. The CDR3 has 14 amino acids. The trim removed 5 bases at V and 8 bases at J, leaving 9 bases unmatched. In germline, CDR1 is SEHNR, CDR2 FQNEAQ (reference sequence).